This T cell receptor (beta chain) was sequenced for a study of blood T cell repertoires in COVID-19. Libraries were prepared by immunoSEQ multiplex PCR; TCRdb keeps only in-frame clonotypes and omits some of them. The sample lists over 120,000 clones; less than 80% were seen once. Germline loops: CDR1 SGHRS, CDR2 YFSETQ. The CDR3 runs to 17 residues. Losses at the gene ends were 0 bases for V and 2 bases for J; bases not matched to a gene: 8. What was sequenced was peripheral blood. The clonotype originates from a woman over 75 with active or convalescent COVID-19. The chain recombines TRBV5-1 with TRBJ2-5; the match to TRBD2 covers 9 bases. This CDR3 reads CASSLGPTSGYQETQYF. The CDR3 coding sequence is TGCGCCAGCAGCTTGGGCCCAACTAGCGGGTATCAAGAGACCCAGTACTTC.